Listed below are T cell receptor beta chains from one sample, sequenced in a study of vaccination and CD4 T cells after COVID-19. TCRdb re-analysed the PCR reads in MiXCR, keeping a single row per CDR3 protein. The top ten hold 6.3% of the sample, which has around 20,000 distinct CDR3 sequences, about 42% seen once. Which antigens these TCRs recognize remains unknown. Sequencing used CD4+ T cells from blood, cultured in vitro, obtained before SARS-CoV-2 vaccination. Receptors originate from a human donor who had recovered from COVID-19. CDR3s include the opening cysteine and the closing phenylalanine or tryptophan. D genes are given only for firm matches. Size values are once, few and many counts, or a class for expanded clones, and some rows have none.

V gene	J gene	D gene	clone size	CDR3 DNA	CDR3 protein
TRBV2	TRBJ2-4	.	.	TGTGCCAGCAATAGAGCGGCGGGCAAAAACATTCAGTACTTC	CASNRAAGKNIQYF
TRBV4-1	TRBJ1-6	.	.	TGCGCCAGCAGCCAAGATCTAGTTCACCGCACCTATAATTCACCCCTCCACTTT	CASSQDLVHRTYNSPLHF
TRBV28	TRBJ1-5	TRBD1	.	TGTGCCAGCAGTTTAGGAGGGACAGAGCAGCATTTT	CASSLGGTEQHF
TRBV12-3/TRBV12-4	TRBJ1-1	.	.	TGTGCCAGCAGTTTAGTAGGGACCACTGAAGCTTTCTTT	CASSLVGTTEAFF
TRBV2	TRBJ1-1	.	.	TGTGCCAGCAGGGTCGCCACTGAAGCTTTCTTT	CASRVATEAFF
TRBV10-3	TRBJ1-1	.	.	TGTGCCATCAGTGGCGTTGACACTGAAGCTTTCTTT	CAISGVDTEAFF
TRBV7-2	TRBJ2-7	TRBD2	few	TGTGCCAGCAGCTCAGAACTAGCGGGAGGCCGCGAGCAGTACTTC	CASSSELAGGREQYF
TRBV20-1	TRBJ2-1	TRBD2	.	TGCAGTGCTAGTTATCGAGCGGGAACCGATGAGCAGTTCTTC	CSASYRAGTDEQFF
TRBV11-3	TRBJ1-6	.	few	TGTGCCAGCAGCGTCGGACTCTATAATTCACCCCTCCACTTT	CASSVGLYNSPLHF
TRBV27	TRBJ2-7	.	few	TGTGCCAGCAGTTTATCCGCGAAGTGGGCAGGGAGCTACGAGCAGTACTTC	CASSLSAKWAGSYEQYF
TRBV27	TRBJ2-7	.	.	TGTGCCAGCAGATTTCGTGACGGGAGAAGTTACGAGCAGTACTTC	CASRFRDGRSYEQYF
TRBV20-1	TRBJ1-2	TRBD1	.	TGCAGTGCCCGGAAAGGAACAGGGGGCGCGGGCACCTCCACCTACACCTTC	CSARKGTGGAGTSTYTF
TRBV7-2	TRBJ1-5	TRBD1	few	TGTGCCAGCAGCTGGACAGGACGCAATCAGCCCCAGCATTTT	CASSWTGRNQPQHF
TRBV10-1	TRBJ1-1	TRBD1	few	TGCGCCAGCAGTGGGGACAGGGGAAACACTGAAGCTTTCTTT	CASSGDRGNTEAFF
TRBV27	TRBJ1-2	.	few	TGTGCCAGCAGTTCCGGACGGTCCCCCTATGGCTACACCTTC	CASSSGRSPYGYTF
TRBV24-1	TRBJ1-1	.	.	TGTGCCACCAGAAGGGGGGGGGGGAGCACTGAAGCTTTCTTT	CATRRGGGSTEAFF
TRBV4-1	TRBJ1-5	.	.	TGCGCCAGCAGCCAAGAGGGGGATCGCAATCAGCCCCAGCATTTT	CASSQEGDRNQPQHF
TRBV30	TRBJ1-1	.	few	TGTGCCTGGAGTGTTGGTAGGACAGCGATAAGAGGCACTGAAGCTTTCTTT	CAWSVGRTAIRGTEAFF
TRBV11-2	TRBJ2-7	TRBD2	.	TGTGCCAGCAGCCGATCGACTAGCGGGAGCACCTACGAGCAGTACTTC	CASSRSTSGSTYEQYF
TRBV4-1	TRBJ1-1	.	.	TGCGCCAGCAGCCCTACATTACTTAACCTGATCATGAACACTGAAGCTTTCTTT	CASSPTLLNLIMNTEAFF
TRBV7-9	TRBJ2-1	.	.	TGTGCCAGCAGCCATCAATACAATGAGCAGTTCTTC	CASSHQYNEQFF
TRBV27	TRBJ1-5	TRBD1	few	TGTGCCAGCAGTCCCGGACAGGGGTTTTCGCCCCAGCATTTT	CASSPGQGFSPQHF
TRBV6-1	TRBJ1-2	.	few	TGTGCCAGCAGCGTCTGGGAGGATAACTATGGCTACACCTTC	CASSVWEDNYGYTF
TRBV20-1	TRBJ2-5	TRBD2	.	TGCAGTGCGAGGCGGGGGGTCCAAGAGACCCAGTACTTC	CSARRGVQETQYF
TRBV19	TRBJ1-5	.	few	TGTGCCAGTAGTGCCGACCGTAATCAGCCCCAGCATTTT	CASSADRNQPQHF
TRBV7-9	TRBJ1-1	.	.	TGTGCCAGCAGCTTAGATGGGGACACTGAAGCTTTCTTT	CASSLDGDTEAFF
TRBV5-1	TRBJ1-2	.	.	TGCGCCAGCAGTGATGGGGAGGGTAACTATGGCTACACCTTC	CASSDGEGNYGYTF
TRBV6-5	TRBJ2-6	TRBD1	once	TGTGCCAGCAGTTACTCTCCAGCCCAGGGGGCTGGGGCCAACGTCCTGACTTTC	CASSYSPAQGAGANVLTF
TRBV18	TRBJ1-2	.	.	TGTGCCAGCTCACCTGTCTCTCAGGGCCACTATGGCTACACCTTC	CASSPVSQGHYGYTF
TRBV27	TRBJ1-4	.	.	TGTGCCAGCTCAGGTCTGGGGCTGACTAATGAAAAACTGTTTTTT	CASSGLGLTNEKLFF
TRBV18	TRBJ2-3	TRBD1	.	TGTGCCAGCTCACGACTTGGCCAGGGGGGCACAGATACGCAGTATTTT	CASSRLGQGGTDTQYF
TRBV12-3/TRBV12-4	TRBJ2-5	TRBD1	.	TGTGCCAGCAGGATGGACAGGGCGGTGACCCAGTACTTC	CASRMDRAVTQYF
TRBV27	TRBJ1-2	.	few	TGTGCCAGCAGCAGGACCCGGGAAGCGGGCTACACCTTC	CASSRTREAGYTF
TRBV6-2/TRBV6-3	TRBJ1-5	.	.	TGTGCCAGCACCCTTGAGGGTCAGCCCCAGCATTTT	CASTLEGQPQHF
TRBV7-9	TRBJ1-1	.	.	TGTGCCAGCAGCTTGGGACGGCTGAACACTGAAGCTTTCTTT	CASSLGRLNTEAFF
TRBV19	TRBJ1-2	.	few	TGTGCCAGTAGTGCTCAGACAGCCGGCGGTGGCTACACCTTC	CASSAQTAGGGYTF
TRBV6-1	TRBJ2-3	.	.	TGTGCCAGCAGTGAGACCACGGTGGCCACAGATACGCAGTATTTT	CASSETTVATDTQYF
TRBV27	TRBJ2-5	.	few	TGTGCCAGCAGTTTATCGATCGGGGAGACCCAGTACTTC	CASSLSIGETQYF
TRBV7-7	TRBJ2-3	TRBD2	.	TGTGCCAGCAGCTTAACTAGCGGGGGCACAGATACGCAGTATTTT	CASSLTSGGTDTQYF
TRBV7-3	TRBJ1-1	.	.	TGTGCCAGCAGCTTAAGGGGCCCCCGAACCGGAGGTTGGGAGACTGAAGCTTTCTTT	CASSLRGPRTGGWETEAFF
TRBV6-1	TRBJ1-1	.	few	TGTGCCAGCAGCGAGACGGTGAACACTGAAGCTTTCTTT	CASSETVNTEAFF
TRBV7-9	TRBJ2-3	TRBD2	few	TGTGCCAGCAGCTTAGATCTAGCGGGTAGAAGTAGCACAGATACGCAGTATTTT	CASSLDLAGRSSTDTQYF
TRBV2	TRBJ2-3	TRBD1	.	TGTGCCAGCAGTGCCCGGGACAGTCCCAGCACAGATACGCAGTATTTT	CASSARDSPSTDTQYF
TRBV7-2	TRBJ1-1	.	.	TGTGCCAGCAGCTTAGCGGGGAGGGGGAACACTGAAGCTTTCTTT	CASSLAGRGNTEAFF
TRBV18	TRBJ2-1	.	few	TGTGCCAGCTCACCACCTACCAGGATACTCGGGGATGAGCAGTTCTTC	CASSPPTRILGDEQFF
TRBV12-3/TRBV12-4	TRBJ1-6	.	.	TGTGCCAGCAGGGAGGACGGGACGCTAAATTCACCCCTCCACTTT	CASREDGTLNSPLHF
TRBV19	TRBJ1-6	.	.	TGTGCCAGTAGCCCCGTTGGAGGGCATAATTCACCCCTCCACTTT	CASSPVGGHNSPLHF
TRBV28	TRBJ2-3	.	.	TGTGCCAGCAGTAAATCCTGGACATACACAGATACGCAGTATTTT	CASSKSWTYTDTQYF
TRBV19	TRBJ2-1	TRBD2	few	TGTGCCAGTAGTTGGCTAGCGGCAAATGAGCAGTTCTTC	CASSWLAANEQFF
TRBV7-6	TRBJ1-1	TRBD1	.	TGTGCCAGCAGCTTAGACATAAACCAGGGGGCGACTTTTGGGTACACTGAAGCTTTCTTT	CASSLDINQGATFGYTEAFF
TRBV18	TRBJ1-1	.	.	TGTGCCAGCTCACCCCCAGCAACAGGGATGAACACTGAAGCTTTCTTT	CASSPPATGMNTEAFF
TRBV15	TRBJ2-3	TRBD2	.	TGTGCCACCAGCAGAGGGAGCGGGGCCCGAACACCAGATACGCAGTATTTT	CATSRGSGARTPDTQYF
TRBV20-1	TRBJ2-1	TRBD2	.	TGCAGTGCTAGTTCCTGGACTAGCAATGAGCAGTTCTTC	CSASSWTSNEQFF
TRBV30	TRBJ1-5	TRBD1	few	TGTGCCTGGAGCATAGACAGGGGTAGCAATCAGCCCCAGCATTTT	CAWSIDRGSNQPQHF